This T cell receptor beta chain was recorded in a study of metastatic and nonmetastatic thyroid tumors. From the PCR reads, TCRdb re-called clones with MiXCR. The table records roughly 40,000 clones, less than 20% of them present only once. Note on this clone: Antigen: not known. Other DNA sequences from this sample encode an identical CDR3 as well.

Overall study findings and caveats: Malignant thyroid tumors reportedly exceeded benign nodules significantly in TCR beta diversity, with the difference appearing in blood and tumor.

Not a single patient had been given any form of treatment at any point before undergoing thyroid surgery. Germline V gene data show CDR1 as DFQATT and CDR2 as SNEGSKA (reference sequence). The CDR3 is 12 residues long. V lost 6 bases to trimming and J lost 7 bases, with 13 bases between them. Specimen: tumor tissue. This clonotype was obtained from a female donor with papillary thyroid cancer or a benign thyroid nodule (not recorded which). Some clones in this sample may be carry-over from other donors' samples. The chain uses TRBV20-1 and TRBJ2-1, with D unresolved. For the CDR3, the DNA is TGCAGTGCACAGAGGTGGGCGAATGAGCAGTTCTTC. Its translation: CSAQRWANEQFF.